This T cell receptor beta chain was profiled in a study of T-cell reconstitution after alpha-beta-depleted transplantation in children. Unique molecular identifiers featured in how the TCRbeta library was prepared. One entry per CDR3 protein results from TCRdb running MiXCR on the PCR reads. The sample has approximately 170,000 distinct CDR3 sequences, around 10% seen once. Study-wide results and limits: Where alpha-beta T cells came from about two months after transplant was reportedly several hundred expanded graft clones. Some patients owed their high day-60 TCRbeta diversity to surviving recipient T cells and thymic progenitors.

This CDR3 has 15 amino acids. Germline lookup yields CDR1 MGHRA and CDR2 YSYEKL. The ends lost 1 base at V and 4 bases at J; junction bases unmatched: 2. This clonotype was recorded at least ten times. Its antigen is undetermined. This chain links TRBV4-1 with TRBJ1-2; 11 bases fit TRBD1. The TCR originated in a boy aged 2-9 years with acute myeloid leukemia, due to receive a stem cell transplant. This material consisted of PBMCs, taken before TCRalphabeta/CD19-depleted stem cell transplant. CDR3 bases: TGCGCCAGCAGCCAAGGGGGACAGGGGGGCTATGGCTACACCTTC. Its translation is CASSQGGQGGYGYTF.